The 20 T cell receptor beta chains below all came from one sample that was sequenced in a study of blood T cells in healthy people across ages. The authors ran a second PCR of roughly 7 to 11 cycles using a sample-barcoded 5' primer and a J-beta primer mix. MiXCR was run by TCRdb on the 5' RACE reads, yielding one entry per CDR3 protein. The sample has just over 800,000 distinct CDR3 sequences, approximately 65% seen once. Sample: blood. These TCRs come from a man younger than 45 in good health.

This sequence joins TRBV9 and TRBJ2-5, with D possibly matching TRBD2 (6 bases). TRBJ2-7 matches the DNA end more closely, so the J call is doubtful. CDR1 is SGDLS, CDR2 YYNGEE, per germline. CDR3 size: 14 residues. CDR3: CASSVVEGSYEQYF. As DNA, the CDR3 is TGTGCCAGCAGCGTAGTGGAGGGTAGCTACGAGCAGTACTTC.

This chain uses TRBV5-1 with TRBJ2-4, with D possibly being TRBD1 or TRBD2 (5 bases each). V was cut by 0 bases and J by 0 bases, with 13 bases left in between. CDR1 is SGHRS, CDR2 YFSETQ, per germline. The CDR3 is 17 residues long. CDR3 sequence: CASSLAAGTIAKNIQYF. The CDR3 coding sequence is TGCGCCAGCAGCTTGGCGGCAGGGACCATAGCCAAAAACATTCAGTACTTC.

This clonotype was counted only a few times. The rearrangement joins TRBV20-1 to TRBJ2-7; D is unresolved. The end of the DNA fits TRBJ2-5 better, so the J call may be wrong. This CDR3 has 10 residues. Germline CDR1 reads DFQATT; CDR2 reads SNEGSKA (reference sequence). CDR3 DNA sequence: TGCAGTGCTATCCAAGAGACCCAGTACTTC. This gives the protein CSAIQETQYF.

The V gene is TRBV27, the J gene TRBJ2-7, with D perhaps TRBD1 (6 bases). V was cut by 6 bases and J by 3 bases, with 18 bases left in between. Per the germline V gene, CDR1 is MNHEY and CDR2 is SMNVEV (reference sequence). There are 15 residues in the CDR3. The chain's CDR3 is CASSWGLASRYEQYF. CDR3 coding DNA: TGTGCCAGCAGCTGGGGGCTAGCCAGCCGCTACGAGCAGTACTTC.

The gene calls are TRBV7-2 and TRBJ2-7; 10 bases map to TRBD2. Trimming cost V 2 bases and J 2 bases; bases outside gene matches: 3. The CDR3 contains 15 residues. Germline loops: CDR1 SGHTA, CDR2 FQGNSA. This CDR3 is CASSLPGLAAYEQYF. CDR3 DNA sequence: TGTGCCAGCAGCTTACCTGGACTAGCGGCCTACGAGCAGTACTTC.

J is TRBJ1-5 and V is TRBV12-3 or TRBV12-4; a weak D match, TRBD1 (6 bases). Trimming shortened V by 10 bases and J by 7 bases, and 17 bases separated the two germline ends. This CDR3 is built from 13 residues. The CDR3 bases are TGTGCCACGAACAGGGACTCGGGACAGCCCCAGCATTTT. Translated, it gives CATNRDSGQPQHF.

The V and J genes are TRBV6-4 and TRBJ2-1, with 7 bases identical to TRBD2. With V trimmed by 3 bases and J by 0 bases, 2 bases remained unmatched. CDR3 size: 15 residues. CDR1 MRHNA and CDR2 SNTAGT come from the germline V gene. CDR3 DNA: TGTGCCAGCAGTGAGTTAGCGGGCTCCTACAATGAGCAGTTCTTC. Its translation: CASSELAGSYNEQFF.

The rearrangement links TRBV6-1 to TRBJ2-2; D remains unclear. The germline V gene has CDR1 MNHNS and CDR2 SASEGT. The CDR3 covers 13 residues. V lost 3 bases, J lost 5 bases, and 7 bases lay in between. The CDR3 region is CASSEIETGELFF. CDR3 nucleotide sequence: TGTGCCAGCAGTGAGATAGAGACCGGGGAGCTGTTTTTT.

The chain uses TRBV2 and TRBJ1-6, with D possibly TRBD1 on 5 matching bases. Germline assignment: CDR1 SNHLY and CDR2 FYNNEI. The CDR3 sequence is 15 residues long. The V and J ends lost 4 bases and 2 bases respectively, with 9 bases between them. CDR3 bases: TGTGCCAGCAGTGCCAGGGATCCCTATAATTCACCCCTCCACTTT. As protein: CASSARDPYNSPLHF. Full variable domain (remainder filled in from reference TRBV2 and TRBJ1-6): EPEVTQTPSHQVTQMGQEVILRCVPISNHLYFYWYRQILGQKVEFLVSFYNNEISEKSEIFDDQFSVERPDGSNFTLKIRSTKLEDSAMYFCASSARDPYNSPLHFGNGTRLTVT.

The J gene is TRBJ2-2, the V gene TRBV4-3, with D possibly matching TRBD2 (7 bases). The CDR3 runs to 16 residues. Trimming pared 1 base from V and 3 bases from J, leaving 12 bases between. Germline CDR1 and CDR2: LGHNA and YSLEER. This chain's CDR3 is CASSQVRGAYTGELFF. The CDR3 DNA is TGCGCCAGCAGCCAAGTTCGGGGGGCGTACACCGGGGAGCTGTTTTTT.

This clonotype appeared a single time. The CDR3 sequence: CSARDMVLRERRTQYF. CDR3 coding DNA: TGCAGTGCTAGAGATATGGTCCTCAGGGAAAGAAGGACCCAGTACTTC. The chain carries TRBV20-1 and TRBJ2-7, with a tentative D call TRBD1 (5 bases). The assigned J gene may be wrong: the sequence end matches TRBJ2-5 better. The CDR3 totals 16 residues. Germline CDR1 DFQATT, CDR2 SNEGSKA (reference sequence).

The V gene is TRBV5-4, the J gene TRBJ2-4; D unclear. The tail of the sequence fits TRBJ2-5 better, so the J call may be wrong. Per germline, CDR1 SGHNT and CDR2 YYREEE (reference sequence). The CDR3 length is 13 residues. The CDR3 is CASSLEGFGTQYF. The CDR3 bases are TGTGCCAGCAGCTTGGAGGGTTTTGGGACCCAGTACTTC.

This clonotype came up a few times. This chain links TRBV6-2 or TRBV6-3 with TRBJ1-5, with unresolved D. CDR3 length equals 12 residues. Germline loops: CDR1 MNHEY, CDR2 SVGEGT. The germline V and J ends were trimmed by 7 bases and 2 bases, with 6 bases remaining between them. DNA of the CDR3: TGTGCCAGCATGGAAGGCAATCAGCCCCAGCATTTT. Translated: CASMEGNQPQHF.

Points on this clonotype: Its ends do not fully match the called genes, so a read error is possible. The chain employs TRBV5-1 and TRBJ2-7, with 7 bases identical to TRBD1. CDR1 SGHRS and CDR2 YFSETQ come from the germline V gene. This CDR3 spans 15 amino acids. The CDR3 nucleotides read TGCGCCAGCGGCTTGGCAGGGGACAGCACATACGAGCAGTACTTC. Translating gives CASGLAGDSTYEQYF.

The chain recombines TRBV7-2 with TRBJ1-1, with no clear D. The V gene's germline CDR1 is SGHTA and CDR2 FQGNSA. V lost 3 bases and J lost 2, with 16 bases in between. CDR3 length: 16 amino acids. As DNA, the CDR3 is TGTGCCAGCAGCTTTTTCTCGGTCCCTACAAACACTGAAGCTTTCTTT. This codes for CASSFFSVPTNTEAFF. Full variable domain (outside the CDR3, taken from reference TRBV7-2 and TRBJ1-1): GAGVSQSPSNKVTEKGKDVELRCDPISGHTALYWYRQSLGQGLEFLIYFQGNSAPDKSGLPSDRFSAERTGGSVSTLTIQRTQQEDSAVYLCASSFFSVPTNTEAFFGQGTRLTVV.

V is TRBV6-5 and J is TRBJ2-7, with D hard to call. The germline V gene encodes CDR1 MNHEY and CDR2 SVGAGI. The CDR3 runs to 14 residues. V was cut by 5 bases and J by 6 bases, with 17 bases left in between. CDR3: CASSPRTWLPEQYF. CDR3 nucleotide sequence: TGTGCCAGCAGTCCGAGGACCTGGCTCCCCGAGCAGTACTTC.

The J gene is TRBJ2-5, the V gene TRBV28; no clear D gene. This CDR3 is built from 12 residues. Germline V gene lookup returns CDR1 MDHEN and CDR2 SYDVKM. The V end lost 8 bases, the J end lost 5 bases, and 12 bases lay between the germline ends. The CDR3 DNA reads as TGTGCCAGCGTGGGGTCGGAGGAGACCCAGTACTTC. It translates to CASVGSEETQYF.

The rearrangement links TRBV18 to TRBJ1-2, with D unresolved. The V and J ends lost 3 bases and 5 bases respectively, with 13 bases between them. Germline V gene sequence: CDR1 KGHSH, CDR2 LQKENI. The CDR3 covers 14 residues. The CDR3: CASSPGEKVYGYTF. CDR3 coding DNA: TGTGCCAGCTCACCGGGCGAGAAAGTTTATGGCTACACCTTC.

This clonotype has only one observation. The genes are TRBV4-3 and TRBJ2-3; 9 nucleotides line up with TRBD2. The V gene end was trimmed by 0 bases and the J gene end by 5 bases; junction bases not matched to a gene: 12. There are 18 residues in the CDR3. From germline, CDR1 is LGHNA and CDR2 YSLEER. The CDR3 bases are TGCGCCAGCAGCCAAGATCTCGGGCGGGGGGGCCTTGGAGATACGCAGTATTTT. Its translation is CASSQDLGRGGLGDTQYF.

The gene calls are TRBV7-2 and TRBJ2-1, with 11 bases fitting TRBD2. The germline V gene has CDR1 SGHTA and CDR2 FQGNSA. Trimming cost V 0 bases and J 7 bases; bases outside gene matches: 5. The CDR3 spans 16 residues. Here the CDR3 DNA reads TGTGCCAGCAGCTTAGCGCTAGCGGGGGGCTTTAATGAGCAGTTCTTC. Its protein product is CASSLALAGGFNEQFF.